This T cell receptor beta chain was recorded in a study of blood T cell repertoires in COVID-19. Study at large: Material from acute and convalescent COVID-19 was sourced from the United States, Italy and Spain. T cells, B-cell-depleted T cells, or PBMCs provided the cDNA or gDNA that served as material.

This CDR3 spans 15 amino acids. In germline, CDR1 is MNHEY, CDR2 SVGAGI. The trim removed 4 bases at V and 5 bases at J, leaving 5 bases unmatched. Under the authors' procedure: Estimated nucleated cell counts came from reference gene primer amplification. Assay: immunoSEQ multiplex PCR; the TCRdb copy retains only in-frame clones and omits some. V, J and clone size were drawn from that table, and D and trimming were deduced from the DNA. The sample has 55,000 or so clones, roughly 80% seen once. Sequencing was done on a sample of peripheral blood. This sequence was found in a human donor in a cohort sampled during active or convalescent COVID-19. The chain employs TRBV6-5 and TRBJ2-1; 10 bases are shared with TRBD1. The CDR3 DNA follows: TGTGCCAGCAGTTCCTGGGACAGGGGAAACAATGAGCAGTTCTTC. It yields the protein CASSSWDRGNNEQFF.